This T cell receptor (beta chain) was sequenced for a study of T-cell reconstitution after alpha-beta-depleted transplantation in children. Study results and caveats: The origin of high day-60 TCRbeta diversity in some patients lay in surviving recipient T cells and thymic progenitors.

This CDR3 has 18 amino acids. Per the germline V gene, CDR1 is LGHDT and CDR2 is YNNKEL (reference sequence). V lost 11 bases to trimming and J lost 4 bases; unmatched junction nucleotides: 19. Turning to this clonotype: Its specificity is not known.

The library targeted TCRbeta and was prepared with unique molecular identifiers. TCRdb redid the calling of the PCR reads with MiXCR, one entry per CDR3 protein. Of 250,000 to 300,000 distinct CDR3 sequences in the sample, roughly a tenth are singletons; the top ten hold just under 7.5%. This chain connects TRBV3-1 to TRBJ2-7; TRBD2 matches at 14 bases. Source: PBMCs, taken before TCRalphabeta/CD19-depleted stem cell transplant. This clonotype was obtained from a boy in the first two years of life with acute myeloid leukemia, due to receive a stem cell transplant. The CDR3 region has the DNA TGTGCCTCCACCCAAGAAAGGGGACTAGCGGGGGCTCTATACGAGCAGTACTTC. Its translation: CASTQERGLAGALYEQYF.